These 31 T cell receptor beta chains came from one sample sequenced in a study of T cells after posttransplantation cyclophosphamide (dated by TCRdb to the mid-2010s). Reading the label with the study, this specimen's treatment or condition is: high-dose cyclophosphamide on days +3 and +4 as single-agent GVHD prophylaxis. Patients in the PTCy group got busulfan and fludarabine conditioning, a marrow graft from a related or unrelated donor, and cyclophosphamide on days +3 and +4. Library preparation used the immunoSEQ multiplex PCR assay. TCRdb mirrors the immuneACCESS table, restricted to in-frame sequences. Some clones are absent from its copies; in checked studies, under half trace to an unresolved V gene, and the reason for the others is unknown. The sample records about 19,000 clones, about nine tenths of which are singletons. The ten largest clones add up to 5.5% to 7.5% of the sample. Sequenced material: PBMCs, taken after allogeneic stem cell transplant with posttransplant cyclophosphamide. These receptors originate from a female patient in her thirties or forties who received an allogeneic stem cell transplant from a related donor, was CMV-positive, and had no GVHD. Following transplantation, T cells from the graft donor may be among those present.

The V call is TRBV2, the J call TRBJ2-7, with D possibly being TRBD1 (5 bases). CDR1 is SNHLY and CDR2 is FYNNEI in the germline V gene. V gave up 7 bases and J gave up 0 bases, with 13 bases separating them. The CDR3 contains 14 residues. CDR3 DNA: TGTGCCAGCATGGGGCGGATTAGCTCCTACGAGCAGTACTTC. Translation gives CASMGRISSYEQYF.

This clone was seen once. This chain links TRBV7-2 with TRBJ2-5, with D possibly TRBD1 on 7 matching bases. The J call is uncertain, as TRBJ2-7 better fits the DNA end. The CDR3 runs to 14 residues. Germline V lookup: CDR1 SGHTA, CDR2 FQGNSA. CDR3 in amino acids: CASSVRGDYYEQYF. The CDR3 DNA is TGTGCCAGCAGCGTCAGGGGGGATTACTACGAGCAGTACTTC.

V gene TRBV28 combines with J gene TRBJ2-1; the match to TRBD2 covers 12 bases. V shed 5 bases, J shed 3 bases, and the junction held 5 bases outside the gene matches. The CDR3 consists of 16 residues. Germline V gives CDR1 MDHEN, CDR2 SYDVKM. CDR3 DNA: TGTGCCAGCAGTCCCGGACTAGCGGGAAACTACAATGAGCAGTTCTTC. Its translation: CASSPGLAGNYNEQFF.

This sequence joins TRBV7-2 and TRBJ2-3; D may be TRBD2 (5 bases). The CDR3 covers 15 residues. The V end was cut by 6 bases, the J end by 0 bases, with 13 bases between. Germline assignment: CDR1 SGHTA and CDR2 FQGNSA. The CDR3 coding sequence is TGTGCCAGCAGACCTGTGGGAGCTAGCACAGATACGCAGTATTTT. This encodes CASRPVGASTDTQYF.

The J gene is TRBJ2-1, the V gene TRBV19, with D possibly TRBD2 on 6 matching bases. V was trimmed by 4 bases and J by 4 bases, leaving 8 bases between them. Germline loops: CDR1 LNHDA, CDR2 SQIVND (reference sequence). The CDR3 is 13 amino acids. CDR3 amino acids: CASSTDYYNEQFF. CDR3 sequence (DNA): TGTGCCAGTAGTACGGACTATTACAATGAGCAGTTCTTC.

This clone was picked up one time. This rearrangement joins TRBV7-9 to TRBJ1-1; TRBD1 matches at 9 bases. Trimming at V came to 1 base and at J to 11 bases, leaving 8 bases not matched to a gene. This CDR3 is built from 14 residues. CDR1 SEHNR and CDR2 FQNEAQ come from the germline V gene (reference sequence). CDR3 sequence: CASSLVDRGRSAFF. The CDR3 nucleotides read TGTGCCAGCAGCTTAGTAGACAGGGGGAGGTCGGCTTTCTTT.

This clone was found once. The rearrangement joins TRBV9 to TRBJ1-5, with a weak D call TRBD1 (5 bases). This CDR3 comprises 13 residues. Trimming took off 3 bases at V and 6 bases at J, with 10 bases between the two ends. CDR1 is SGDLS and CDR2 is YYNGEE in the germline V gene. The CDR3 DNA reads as TGTGCCAGCAGCGCCACAGGTCTTCAGCCCCAGCATTTT. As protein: CASSATGLQPQHF.

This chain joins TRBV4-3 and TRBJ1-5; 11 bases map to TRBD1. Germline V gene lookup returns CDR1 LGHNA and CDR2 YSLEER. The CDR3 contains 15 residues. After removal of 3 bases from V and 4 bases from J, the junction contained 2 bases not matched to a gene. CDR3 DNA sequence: TGCGCCAGCAGCCAGGGGACAGGGGGGAATCAGCCCCAGCATTTT. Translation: CASSQGTGGNQPQHF.

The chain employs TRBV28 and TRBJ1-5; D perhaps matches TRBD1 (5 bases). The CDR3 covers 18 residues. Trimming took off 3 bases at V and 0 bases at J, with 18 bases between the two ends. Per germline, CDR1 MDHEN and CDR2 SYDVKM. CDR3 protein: CASSFGAPGSTSNQPQHF. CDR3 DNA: TGTGCCAGCAGTTTTGGGGCCCCCGGATCGACTAGCAATCAGCCCCAGCATTTT. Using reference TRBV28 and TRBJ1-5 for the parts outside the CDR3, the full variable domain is DVKVTQSSRYLVKRTGEKVFLECVQDMDHENMFWYRQDPGLGLRLIYFSYDVKMKEKGDIPEGYSVSREKKERFSLILESASTNQTSMYLCASSFGAPGSTSNQPQHFGDGTRLSIL.

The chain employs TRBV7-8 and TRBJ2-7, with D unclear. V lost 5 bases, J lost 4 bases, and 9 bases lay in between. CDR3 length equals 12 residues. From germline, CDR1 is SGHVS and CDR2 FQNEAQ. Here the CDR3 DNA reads TGTGCCAGCAGCCATAATCGGTACGAGCAGTACTTC. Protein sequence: CASSHNRYEQYF.

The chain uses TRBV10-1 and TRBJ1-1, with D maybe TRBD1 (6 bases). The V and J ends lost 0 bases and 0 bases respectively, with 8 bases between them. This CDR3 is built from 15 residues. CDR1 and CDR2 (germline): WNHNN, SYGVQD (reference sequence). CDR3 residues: CASSESRQVNTEAFF. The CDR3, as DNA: TGCGCCAGCAGTGAGTCACGACAGGTGAACACTGAAGCTTTCTTT.

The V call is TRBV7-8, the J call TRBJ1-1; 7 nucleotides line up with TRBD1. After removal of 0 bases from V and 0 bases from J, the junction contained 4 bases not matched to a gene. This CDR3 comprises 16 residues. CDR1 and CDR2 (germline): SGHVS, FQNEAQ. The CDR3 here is CASSLAGTAMNTEAFF. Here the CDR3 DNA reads TGTGCCAGCAGCTTAGCAGGGACAGCAATGAACACTGAAGCTTTCTTT.

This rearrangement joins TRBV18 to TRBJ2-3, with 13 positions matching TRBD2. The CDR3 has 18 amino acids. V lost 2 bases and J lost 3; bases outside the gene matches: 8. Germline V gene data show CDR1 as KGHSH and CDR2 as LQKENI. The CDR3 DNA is TGTGCCAGCTCACCAGGTTTAGGACTAGCGGGAGAAACAGATACGCAGTATTTT. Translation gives CASSPGLGLAGETDTQYF.

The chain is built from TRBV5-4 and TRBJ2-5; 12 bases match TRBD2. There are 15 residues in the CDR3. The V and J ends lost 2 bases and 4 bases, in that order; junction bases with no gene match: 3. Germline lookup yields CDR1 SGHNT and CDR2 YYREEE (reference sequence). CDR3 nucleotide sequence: TGTGCCAGCAGCTTAGGGACTAGCGGGTTAGAGACCCAGTACTTC. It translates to CASSLGTSGLETQYF.

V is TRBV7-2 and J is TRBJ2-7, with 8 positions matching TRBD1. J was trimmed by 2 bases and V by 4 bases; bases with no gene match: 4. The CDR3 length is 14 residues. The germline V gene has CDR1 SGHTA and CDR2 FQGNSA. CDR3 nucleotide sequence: TGTGCCAGCAGCTCCCGGACAGGGACCTACGAGCAGTACTTC. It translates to CASSSRTGTYEQYF.

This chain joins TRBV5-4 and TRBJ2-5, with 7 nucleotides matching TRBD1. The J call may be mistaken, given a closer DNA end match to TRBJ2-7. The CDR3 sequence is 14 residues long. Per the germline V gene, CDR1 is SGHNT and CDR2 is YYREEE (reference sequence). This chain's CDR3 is CASSPRTGTYEQYF. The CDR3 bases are TGTGCCAGCAGCCCGCGGACAGGAACCTACGAGCAGTACTTC.

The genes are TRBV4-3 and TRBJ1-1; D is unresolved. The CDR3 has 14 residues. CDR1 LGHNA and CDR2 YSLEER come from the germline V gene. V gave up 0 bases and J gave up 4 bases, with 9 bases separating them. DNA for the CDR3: TGCGCCAGCAGCCAAGAATCCCGGGTCACTGAAGCTTTCTTT. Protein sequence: CASSQESRVTEAFF.

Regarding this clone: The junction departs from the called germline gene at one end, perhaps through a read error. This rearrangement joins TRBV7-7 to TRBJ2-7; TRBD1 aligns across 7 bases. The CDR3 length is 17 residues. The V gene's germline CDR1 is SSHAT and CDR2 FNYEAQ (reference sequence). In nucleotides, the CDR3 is TGTGCTAGCAGCTTACAATTGGACAGGTCAAGCTCCTACGAGCAGTACTTC. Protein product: CASSLQLDRSSSYEQYF.

Here the CDR3 reads CASRTHGEQYF. The CDR3 nucleotides read TGCGCCAGCAGAACCCACGGGGAGCAGTACTTC. V gene TRBV23-1 combines with J gene TRBJ2-5, with D perhaps matching TRBD2 (5 bases). TRBV23-1 is an open reading frame whose function is uncertain. The CDR3 runs to 11 residues. The V and J ends lost 6 bases and 11 bases respectively, with 13 bases between them.

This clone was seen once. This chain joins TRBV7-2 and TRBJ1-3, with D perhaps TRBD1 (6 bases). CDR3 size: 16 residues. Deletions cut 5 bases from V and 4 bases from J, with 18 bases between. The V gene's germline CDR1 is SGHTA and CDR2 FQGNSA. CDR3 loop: CASSPLAGVGGNTIYF. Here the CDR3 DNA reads TGTGCCAGCAGCCCACTCGCAGGGGTGGGGGGAAACACCATATATTTT.

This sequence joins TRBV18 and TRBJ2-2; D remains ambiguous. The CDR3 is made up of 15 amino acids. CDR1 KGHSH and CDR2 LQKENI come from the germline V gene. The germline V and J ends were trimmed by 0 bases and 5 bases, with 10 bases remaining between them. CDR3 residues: CASSPPRRPTGELFF. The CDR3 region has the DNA TGTGCCAGCTCACCACCGCGCAGGCCTACCGGGGAGCTGTTTTTT.

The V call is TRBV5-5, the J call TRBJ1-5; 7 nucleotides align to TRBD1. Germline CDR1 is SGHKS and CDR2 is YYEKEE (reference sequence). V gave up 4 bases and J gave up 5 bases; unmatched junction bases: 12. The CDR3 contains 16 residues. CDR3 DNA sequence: TGTGCCAGCAGCCTTATCGGGACAGCCACACATCAGCCCCAGCATTTT. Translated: CASSLIGTATHQPQHF.

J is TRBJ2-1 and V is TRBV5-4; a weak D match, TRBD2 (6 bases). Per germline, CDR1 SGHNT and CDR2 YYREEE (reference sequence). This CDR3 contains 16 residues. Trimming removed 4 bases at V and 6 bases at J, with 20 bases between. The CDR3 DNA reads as TGTGCCAGCAGCATCCCCACCGGGGGAGGTTTCAATGAGCAGTTCTTC. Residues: CASSIPTGGGFNEQFF. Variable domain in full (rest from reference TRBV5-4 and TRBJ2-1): ETGVTQSPTHLIKTRGQQVTLRCSSQSGHNTVSWYQQALGQGPQFIFQYYREEENGRGNFPPRFSGLQFPNYSSELNVNALELDDSALYLCASSIPTGGGFNEQFFGPGTRLTVL.

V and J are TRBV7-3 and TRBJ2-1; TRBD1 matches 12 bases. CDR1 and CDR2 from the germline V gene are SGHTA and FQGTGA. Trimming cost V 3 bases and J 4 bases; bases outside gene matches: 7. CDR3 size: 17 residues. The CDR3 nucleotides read TGTGCCAGCAGCTTGGGGACAGGGGGCGGTCGATACAATGAGCAGTTCTTC. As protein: CASSLGTGGGRYNEQFF.

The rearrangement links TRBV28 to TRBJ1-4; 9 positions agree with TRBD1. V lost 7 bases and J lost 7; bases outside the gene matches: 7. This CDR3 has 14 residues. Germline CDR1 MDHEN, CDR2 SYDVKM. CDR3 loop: CASTIGQGTEKLFF. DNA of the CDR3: TGTGCCAGCACCATCGGACAGGGGACTGAAAAACTGTTTTTT.

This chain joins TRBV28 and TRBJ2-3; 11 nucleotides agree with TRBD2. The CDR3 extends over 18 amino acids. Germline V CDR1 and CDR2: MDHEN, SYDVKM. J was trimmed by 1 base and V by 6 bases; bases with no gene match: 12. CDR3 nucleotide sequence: TGTGCCAGCAGGCCCCGATTTGGACTAGCGGGTGGCACAGATACGCAGTATTTT. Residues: CASRPRFGLAGGTDTQYF. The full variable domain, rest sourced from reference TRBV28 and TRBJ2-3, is DVKVTQSSRYLVKRTGEKVFLECVQDMDHENMFWYRQDPGLGLRLIYFSYDVKMKEKGDIPEGYSVSREKKERFSLILESASTNQTSMYLCASRPRFGLAGGTDTQYFGPGTRLTVL.

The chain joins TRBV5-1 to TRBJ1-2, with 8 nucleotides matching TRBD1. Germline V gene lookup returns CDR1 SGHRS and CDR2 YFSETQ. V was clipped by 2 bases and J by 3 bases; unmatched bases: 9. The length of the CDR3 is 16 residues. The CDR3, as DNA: TGCGCCAGCAGCTTAGACAGGGGAGCTTTCTACTATGGCTACACCTTC. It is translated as CASSLDRGAFYYGYTF. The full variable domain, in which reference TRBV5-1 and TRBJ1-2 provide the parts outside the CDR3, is KAGVTQTPRYLIKTRGQQVTLSCSPISGHRSVSWYQQTPGQGLQFLFEYFSETQRNKGNFPGRFSGRQFSNSRSEMNVSTLELGDSALYLCASSLDRGAFYYGYTFGSGTRLTVV.

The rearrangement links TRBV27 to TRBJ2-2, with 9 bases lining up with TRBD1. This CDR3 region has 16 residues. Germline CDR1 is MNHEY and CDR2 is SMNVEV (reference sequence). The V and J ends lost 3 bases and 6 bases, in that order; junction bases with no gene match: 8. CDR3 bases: TGTGCCAGCAGTTTGTATGGGACAGGGTTGTCCGGGGAGCTGTTTTTT. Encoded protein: CASSLYGTGLSGELFF.

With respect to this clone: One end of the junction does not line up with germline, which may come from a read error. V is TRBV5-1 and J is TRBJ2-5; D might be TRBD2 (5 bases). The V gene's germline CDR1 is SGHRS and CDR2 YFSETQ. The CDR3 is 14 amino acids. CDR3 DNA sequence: TGCGCCAGCAGCTTGGAATGGGCATGGGAGAGCCAGTACTTC. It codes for CASSLEWAWESQYF. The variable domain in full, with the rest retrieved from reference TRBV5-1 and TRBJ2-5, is KAGVTQTPRYLIKTRGQQVTLSCSPISGHRSVSWYQQTPGQGLQFLFEYFSETQRNKGNFPGRFSGRQFSNSRSEMNVSTLELGDSALYLCASSLEWAWESQYFGPGTRLLVL.

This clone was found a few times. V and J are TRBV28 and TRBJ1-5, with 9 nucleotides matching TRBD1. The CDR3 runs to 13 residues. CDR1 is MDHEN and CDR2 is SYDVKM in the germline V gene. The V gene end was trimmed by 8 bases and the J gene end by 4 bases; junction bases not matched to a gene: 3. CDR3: CASVTGGNQPQHF. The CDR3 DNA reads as TGTGCCAGCGTGACAGGGGGTAATCAGCCCCAGCATTTT.

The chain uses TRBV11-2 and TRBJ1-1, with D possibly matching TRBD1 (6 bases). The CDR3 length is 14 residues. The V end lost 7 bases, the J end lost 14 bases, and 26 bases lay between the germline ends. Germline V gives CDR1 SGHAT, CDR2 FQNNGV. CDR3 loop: CASTIGGVMERSFF. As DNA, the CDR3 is TGTGCCAGCACCATTGGGGGCGTGATGGAAAGGTCCTTCTTT.